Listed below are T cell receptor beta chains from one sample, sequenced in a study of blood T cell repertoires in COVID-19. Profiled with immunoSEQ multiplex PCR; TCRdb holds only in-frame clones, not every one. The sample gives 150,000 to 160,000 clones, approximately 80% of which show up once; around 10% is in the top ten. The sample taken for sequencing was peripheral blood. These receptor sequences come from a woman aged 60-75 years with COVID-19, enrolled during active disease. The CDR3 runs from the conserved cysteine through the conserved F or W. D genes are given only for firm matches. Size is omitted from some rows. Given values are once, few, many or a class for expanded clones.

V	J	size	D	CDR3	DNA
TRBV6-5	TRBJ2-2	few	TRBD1	CASSQQGGRTGELFF	TGTGCCAGCAGCCAACAGGGGGGACGCACCGGGGAGCTGTTTTTT
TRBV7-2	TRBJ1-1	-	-	CASSSGVGLNTEAFF	TGTGCCAGCAGCTCCGGAGTGGGTCTGAACACTGAAGCTTTCTTT
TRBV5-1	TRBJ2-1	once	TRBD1	CASSPGTVGNEQFF	TGCGCCAGCAGCCCCGGGACAGTCGGTAATGAGCAGTTCTTC
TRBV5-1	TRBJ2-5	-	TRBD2	CASSWNSGATQETQYF	TGCGCCAGCAGCTGGAACAGCGGGGCGACCCAAGAGACCCAGTACTTC
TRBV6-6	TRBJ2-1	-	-	CASNKGLYNEQFF	TGTGCCAGCAATAAGGGACTCTACAATGAGCAGTTCTTC
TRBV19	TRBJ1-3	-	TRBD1	CASSRQGARGNTIYF	TGTGCCAGTAGTAGACAGGGGGCGCGCGGAAACACCATATATTTT
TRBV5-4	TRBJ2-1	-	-	CASSSRDKPYNEQFF	TGTGCCAGCAGCTCCCGGGACAAGCCCTACAATGAGCAGTTCTTC
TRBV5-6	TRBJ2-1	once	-	CASYRRDLLGDEQFF	TGTGCCAGCTATAGGCGGGACCTTCTTGGCGATGAGCAGTTCTTC
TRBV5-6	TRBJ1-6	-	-	CASSRGQLNSPLHF	TGTGCCAGCAGCCGAGGACAGCTTAATTCACCCCTCCACTTT
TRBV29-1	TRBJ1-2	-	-	CSVRGSGRGDYGYTF	TGCAGCGTGAGGGGAAGTGGCAGGGGAGACTATGGCTACACCTTC
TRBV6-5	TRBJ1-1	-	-	CASSSPVRDTEAFF	TGTGCCAGCAGTTCCCCCGTTCGAGACACTGAAGCTTTCTTT
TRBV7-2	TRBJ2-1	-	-	CASSASSYNEQFF	TGTGCCAGCAGCGCGAGCTCCTACAATGAGCAGTTCTTC
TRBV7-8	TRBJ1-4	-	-	CASSPGSREEKLFF	TGTGCCAGCAGCCCGGGGTCCCGCGAGGAAAAACTGTTTTTT
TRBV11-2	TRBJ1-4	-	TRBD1	CASSHRDSPTNEKLFF	TGTGCCAGCAGCCACCGGGACAGCCCAACTAATGAAAAACTGTTTTTT
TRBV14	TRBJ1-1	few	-	CASSQGSGGNTEAFF	TGTGCCAGCAGCCAAGGGTCAGGAGGAAACACTGAAGCTTTCTTT
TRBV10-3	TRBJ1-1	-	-	CAIRGQQNTEAFF	TGTGCCATCAGGGGACAACAAAACACTGAAGCTTTCTTT
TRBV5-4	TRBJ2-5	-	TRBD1	CASSFRGPSQETQYF	TGTGCCAGCAGCTTCAGGGGGCCTTCCCAAGAGACCCAGTACTTC
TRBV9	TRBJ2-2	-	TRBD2	CASSLVGGGNTGELFF	TGTGCCAGCAGCCTCGTGGGCGGGGGTAACACCGGGGAGCTGTTTTTT
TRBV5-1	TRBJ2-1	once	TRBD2	CASSPRTSGGADNEQFF	TGCGCCAGCAGCCCCCGGACTAGCGGGGGGGCAGACAATGAGCAGTTCTTC
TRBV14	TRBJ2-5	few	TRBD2	CASSWDRGGGQYF	TGTGCCAGCAGCTGGGATCGGGGGGGCGGCCAGTACTTC
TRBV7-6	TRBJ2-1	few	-	CASSLPPGATYNEQFF	TGTGCCAGCAGCTTGCCTCCGGGAGCAACCTACAATGAGCAGTTCTTC
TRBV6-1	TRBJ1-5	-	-	CASSESARPQHF	TGTGCCAGCAGTGAATCTGCTAGACCCCAGCATTTT
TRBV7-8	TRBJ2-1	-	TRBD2	CASSLGLADYNEQFF	TGTGCCAGCAGCTTAGGACTAGCGGACTACAATGAGCAGTTCTTC
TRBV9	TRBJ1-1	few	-	CASSPVGRGNTEAFF	TGTGCCAGCAGCCCCGTAGGGCGGGGGAACACTGAAGCTTTCTTT
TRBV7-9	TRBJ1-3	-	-	CASSLGGAGNTIYF	TGTGCCAGCAGCTTAGGCGGGGCTGGAAACACCATATATTTT
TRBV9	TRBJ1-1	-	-	CASSVAQGGEAFF	TGTGCCAGCAGCGTTGCACAGGGAGGGGAGGCTTTCTTT
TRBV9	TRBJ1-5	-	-	CASSPRGGDQPQHF	TGTGCCAGCAGCCCTAGGGGAGGCGATCAGCCCCAGCATTTT